What follows are 3 T cell receptor beta chains derived from one specimen sequenced in a study of response to subunit inactivated influenza vaccine. Each CDR3 protein gets one entry after TCRdb re-called the RT-PCR reads with MiXCR. The sample shows 180,000 or so distinct CDR3 sequences, 10% to 15% of them seen only once. These data are also associated with another study on T cells expressing NK-cell markers. That paper adds: Researchers built TCR beta cDNA using 5'RACE template switching with UMIs.

Sequenced material: CD8+ T cells sorted from PBMCs, taken about 11 days after vaccination. The origin of the receptors is a man aged 45-60 years who received an inactivated influenza vaccine.

The J gene is TRBJ2-7, the V gene TRBV2; 7 bases match TRBD2. The germline V gene encodes CDR1 SNHLY and CDR2 FYNNEI. The CDR3 consists of 15 residues. With V trimmed by 6 bases and J by 6 bases, 14 bases remained unmatched. The CDR3 loop reads CASRAGRWLWGEQYF. CDR3 coding DNA: TGTGCCAGCAGAGCGGGACGGTGGCTCTGGGGCGAGCAGTACTTC.

The table lists this clonotype with many counts. The rearrangement links TRBV5-1 to TRBJ2-7, with D perhaps TRBD1 (6 bases). Germline CDR1 is SGHRS and CDR2 is YFSETQ. CDR3 length: 14 residues. V lost 1 base to trimming and J lost 3 bases, with 11 bases between them. The CDR3 reads CASSLSSGVYEQYF. As DNA, the CDR3 is TGCGCCAGCAGCTTGTCGTCAGGGGTCTACGAGCAGTACTTC.

This chain links TRBV12-3 or TRBV12-4 with TRBJ2-3; 11 bases agree with TRBD1. V lost 5 bases to trimming and J lost 3 bases; unmatched junction nucleotides: 4. CDR3 length: 15 amino acids. CDR3 loop: CASSDGTGGTDTQYF. The CDR3 DNA reads as TGTGCCAGCAGTGATGGGACAGGGGGAACAGATACGCAGTATTTT.